These 23 T cell receptor beta chains came from one sample sequenced in a study of cytomegalovirus exposure and HLA in healthy donors. In the PCR, 60 Vbeta and 13 Jbeta primers were used. Here immunoSEQ multiplex PCR was the method, and the copy in TCRdb shows in-frame clones only, minus some. Among fewer than 250,000 clones listed, around 85% were seen once. Source material: PBMCs. The receptors stem from a human donor in good health.

The chain's CDR3 is CASSYIRTGARELFF. Written as DNA, the CDR3 is TGTGCCAGCAGTTACATTCGGACAGGGGCCCGGGAGCTGTTTTTT. The chain couples TRBV6-5 to TRBJ2-2, with 9 bases that match TRBD1. The CDR3 has 15 residues. After removal of 2 bases from V and 9 bases from J, the junction contained 7 bases not matched to a gene. CDR1 is MNHEY and CDR2 is SVGAGI in the germline V gene.

With respect to this clone: At one boundary the junction diverges from the germline segment, which might be a read error. J is TRBJ2-1 and V is TRBV7-9; perhaps TRBD2 as D (6 bases). The CDR3 is 16 residues long. Looked up from germline, CDR1 is SEHNR and CDR2 is FQNEAQ (reference sequence). CDR3 sequence reads: CSSSHLAVPSYNEQFF. CDR3 DNA: TGTTCCAGCAGTCATTTAGCGGTCCCCTCCTACAATGAGCAGTTCTTC.

The genes are TRBV6-5 and TRBJ1-1; no firm D call. CDR3 length equals 14 residues. Germline-derived CDR1 and CDR2 are MNHEY and SVGAGI. Trimming shortened V by 6 bases and J by 1 base, and 12 bases separated the two germline ends. Written as DNA, the CDR3 is TGTGCCAGCAGGAGCGCATCACAGAACACTGAAGCTTTCTTT. Translating gives CASRSASQNTEAFF.

V usage is TRBV19 and J usage is TRBJ1-5; 9 bases match TRBD1. The CDR3 totals 17 residues. Trimming cost V 8 bases and J 0 bases; bases outside gene matches: 11. Germline V gene data show CDR1 as LNHDA and CDR2 as SQIVND (reference sequence). The CDR3 DNA follows: TGTGCCAGTCGGGACAGGGAACCACTCTATAGCAATCAGCCCCAGCATTTT. Amino acid sequence: CASRDREPLYSNQPQHF.

The chain combines TRBV6-5 with TRBJ2-5; 7 bases match TRBD2. V gave up 6 bases and J gave up 1 base; unmatched junction bases: 5. The CDR3 extends over 14 amino acids. Germline assignment: CDR1 MNHEY and CDR2 SVGAGI. In DNA, the CDR3 is TGTGCCAGCAGGACCAGGACTAGCCAAGAGACCCAGTACTTC. Encoded protein: CASRTRTSQETQYF.

For the CDR3, the DNA is TGTGCCAGCAGTTCCTTTAGCGGGGGCTCCTACAATGAGCAGTTCTTC. This gives the protein CASSSFSGGSYNEQFF. The J gene is TRBJ2-1, the V gene TRBV6-5; 9 bases agree with TRBD2. V was pared by 4 bases and J by 0 bases, with 4 bases of the junction left unmatched. The CDR3 totals 16 residues. Germline V gene lookup returns CDR1 MNHEY and CDR2 SVGAGI.

The chain's CDR3 is CASSSGPPLLNEKLFF. In DNA form, the CDR3 reads TGTGCCAGCAGTTCAGGCCCGCCCTTACTTAATGAAAAACTGTTTTTT. J is TRBJ1-4 and V is TRBV27, with D unresolved. The CDR3 has 16 amino acids. In germline, CDR1 is MNHEY, CDR2 SMNVEV (reference sequence). V gave up 4 bases and J gave up 4 bases, with 16 bases separating them.

The chain couples TRBV7-6 to TRBJ2-5, with D possibly matching TRBD2 (5 bases). V lost 0 bases and J 5 bases, leaving 16 bases between the germline ends. The CDR3 is 16 amino acids. Germline V CDR1 and CDR2: SGHVS, FNYEAQ. CDR3 DNA sequence: TGTGCCAGCAGCTTAGCCCACCGTAGAAGGGAGGAGACCCAGTACTTC. It encodes CASSLAHRRREETQYF. Full variable domain (missing parts from reference TRBV7-6 and TRBJ2-5): GAGVSQSPRYKVTKRGQDVALRCDPISGHVSLYWYRQALGQGPEFLTYFNYEAQQDKSGLPNDRFSAERPEGSISTLTIQRTEQRDSAMYRCASSLAHRRREETQYFGPGTRLLVL.

The rearrangement links TRBV5-1 to TRBJ1-6, with TRBD1 as a possible D gene (6 bases). This CDR3 comprises 16 residues. V dropped 3 bases and J dropped 5 bases, with 15 bases sitting between them. Per the germline V gene, CDR1 is SGHRS and CDR2 is YFSETQ. The CDR3 nucleotides read TGCGCCAGCAGCTCGAAGAGGGGGGGAGATAATTCACCCCTCCACTTT. This sequence encodes CASSSKRGGDNSPLHF. The entire variable domain, with the rest obtained from reference TRBV5-1 and TRBJ1-6, is as follows: KAGVTQTPRYLIKTRGQQVTLSCSPISGHRSVSWYQQTPGQGLQFLFEYFSETQRNKGNFPGRFSGRQFSNSRSEMNVSTLELGDSALYLCASSSKRGGDNSPLHFGNGTRLTVT.

This chain links TRBV7-2 with TRBJ2-1, with 10 bases that match TRBD2. The V segment lost 4 bases and the J segment 8 bases; nucleotides outside the gene matches: 11. The CDR3 contains 16 residues. The V gene's germline CDR1 is SGHTA and CDR2 FQGNSA. CDR3 DNA sequence: TGTGCCAGCAGCTCCTATAAAAGCGGGAGGGGGGATGAGCAGTTCTTC. This encodes CASSSYKSGRGDEQFF.

The V call is TRBV7-8, the J call TRBJ1-2, with TRBD1 identical over 8 bases. The V gene end was trimmed by 3 bases and the J gene end by 9 bases; junction bases not matched to a gene: 12. The CDR3 runs 15 residues. Germline-derived CDR1 and CDR2 are SGHVS and FQNEAQ. DNA of the CDR3: TGTGCCAGCAGCTTGAGGATGGGACAGGCTATGCGCTACACCTTC. As protein: CASSLRMGQAMRYTF.

The V gene is TRBV15, the J gene TRBJ2-4; D is possibly TRBD2 (7 bases). Germline values: CDR1 LNHNV, CDR2 YYDKDF (reference sequence). The V end was cut by 1 base, the J end by 1 base, with 11 bases between. CDR3 size: 16 residues. The chain's CDR3 is CATSRVGGAAKNIQYF. The CDR3 nucleotides are TGTGCCACCAGCAGAGTGGGGGGGGCTGCCAAAAACATTCAGTACTTC.

V and J are TRBV7-9 and TRBJ2-7; 9 positions match TRBD2. Germline-derived CDR1 and CDR2 are SEHNR and FQNEAQ (reference sequence). J lost 1 base, V lost 5 bases, and 6 bases had no gene match. CDR3 size: 15 residues. CDR3 nucleotide sequence: TGTGCCAGCAGCCCAGTCGGACTAGCGTCCTACGAGCAGTACTTC. Translation: CASSPVGLASYEQYF.

This clone occurred a few times. V and J are TRBV4-1 and TRBJ2-3, with a tentative D call TRBD2 (6 bases). This CDR3 region has 18 residues. V was pared by 3 bases and J by 0 bases, with 19 bases between. Per the germline V gene, CDR1 is MGHRA and CDR2 is YSYEKL. The CDR3 protein is CASSHIAGGRGSTDTQYF. DNA for the CDR3: TGCGCCAGCAGCCACATTGCAGGAGGGAGAGGGAGCACAGATACGCAGTATTTT.

The chain employs TRBV9 and TRBJ2-1, with D possibly matching TRBD2 (5 bases). V was clipped by 3 bases and J by 7 bases, with 17 bases between them. The CDR3 has 15 residues. CDR1 and CDR2 (germline): SGDLS, YYNGEE. CDR3 sequence (DNA): TGTGCCAGCAGCGCCCAAAAGAGGACTTCAAATGAGCAGTTCTTC. Protein product: CASSAQKRTSNEQFF.

The chain carries TRBV7-2 and TRBJ2-7; 7 bases fit TRBD2. CDR1 and CDR2 from the germline V gene are SGHTA and FQGNSA. V was clipped by 5 bases and J by 4 bases; unmatched bases: 20. This CDR3 spans 18 amino acids. The CDR3 loop reads CASSPSLLRLALHYEQYF. CDR3 bases: TGTGCCAGCAGCCCCTCATTATTACGACTAGCCCTGCATTACGAGCAGTACTTC.

CDR3 nucleotides: TGTGCCAGCAGGGAACCACGGGGCTACACCTTC. Translation gives CASREPRGYTF. This rearrangement joins TRBV2 to TRBJ1-2; no reliable D call. This CDR3 is 11 amino acids long. Trimming pared 6 bases from V and 8 bases from J, leaving 10 bases between. Germline values: CDR1 SNHLY, CDR2 FYNNEI.

This clone appeared a few times. The chain combines TRBV29-1 with TRBJ1-1, with no clear D. Trimming stripped 0 bases from V and 0 bases from J, with 11 bases between. The CDR3 sequence is 15 residues long. The germline CDR1 and CDR2 sequences are SQVTM and ANQGSEA. The CDR3 nucleotides read TGCAGCGTTGAAGACCCTAAAGAAGTGAACACTGAAGCTTTCTTT. Translated, it gives CSVEDPKEVNTEAFF. Looking up the rest from reference TRBV29-1 and TRBJ1-1 gives the full variable domain: SAVISQKPSRDICQRGTSLTIQCQVDSQVTMMFWYRQQPGQSLTLIATANQGSEATYESGFVIDKFPISRPNLTFSTLTVSNMSPEDSSIYLCSVEDPKEVNTEAFFGQGTRLTVV.

The V call is TRBV14, the J call TRBJ1-2; 7 bases agree with TRBD1. After removal of 4 bases from V and 4 bases from J, the junction contained 9 bases not matched to a gene. This CDR3 is built from 15 residues. The V gene's germline CDR1 is SGHDN and CDR2 FVKESK. CDR3 loop: CASSPDVGGLYGYTF. In DNA, the CDR3 is TGTGCCAGCAGCCCCGATGTAGGGGGCCTCTATGGCTACACCTTC. The whole variable domain, remainder taken from reference TRBV14 and TRBJ1-2, is EAGVTQFPSHSVIEKGQTVTLRCDPISGHDNLYWYRRVMGKEIKFLLHFVKESKQDESGMPNNRFLAERTGGTYSTLKVQPAELEDSGVYFCASSPDVGGLYGYTFGSGTRLTVV.

This sequence joins TRBV9 and TRBJ2-7, with TRBD2 identical over 11 bases. Germline loops: CDR1 SGDLS, CDR2 YYNGEE. This CDR3 contains 15 residues. With 0 bases clipped from V and 4 bases from J, the junction kept 3 bases outside the gene matches. The CDR3 coding sequence is TGTGCCAGCAGCGTAGCGCCTAGCGGGAGGTACGAGCAGTACTTC. It codes for CASSVAPSGRYEQYF.

The chain uses TRBV4-3 and TRBJ1-4; 7 nucleotides align to TRBD1. Germline loops: CDR1 LGHNA, CDR2 YSLEER. The CDR3 extends over 15 amino acids. V dropped 6 bases and J dropped 7; count of bases not matched to a gene: 11. DNA for the CDR3: TGCGCCAGCAGACTCGACAGGGATTCGTTTGAAAAACTGTTTTTT. It yields the protein CASRLDRDSFEKLFF.

CDR3 region: CASSFDYGAEAFF. The CDR3 DNA reads TGTGCCAGCAGCTTCGACTACGGCGCTGAAGCTTTCTTT. The V call is TRBV5-6, the J call TRBJ1-1, with D hard to call. The V gene lost 2 bases and the J gene lost 6 bases, with 11 bases spanning the gap. This CDR3 has 13 residues. Looked up from germline, CDR1 is SGHDT and CDR2 is YYEEEE. Supplemented by reference TRBV5-6 and TRBJ1-1, the full variable domain reads DAGVTQSPTHLIKTRGQQVTLRCSPKSGHDTVSWYQQALGQGPQFIFQYYEEEERQRGNFPDRFSGHQFPNYSSELNVNALLLGDSALYLCASSFDYGAEAFFGQGTRLTVV.

This clone was detected once. Compared with germline, one end of the junction differs, possibly owing to a read error. This chain uses TRBV7-7 with TRBJ2-5; TRBD2 aligns across 7 bases. This CDR3 is built from 13 residues. The germline V gene has CDR1 SSHAT and CDR2 FNYEAQ (reference sequence). The CDR3 region is CASSLGGVETQYF. DNA of the CDR3: TGTGCTAGCAGTCTGGGAGGGGTAGAGACCCAGTACTTC.